This entry concerns a single TCR beta chain. Which antigen it targets is not known. It has no much larger one-base neighbor in the sample; base qualities were not kept. This sample was taken from a study of T cells in localized non-small cell lung cancer (dated by TCRdb to 2018 to 2020). As for the study more broadly: T cell repertoires of a few hundred early-stage NSCLC patients were analyzed, with tumors being compared against uninvolved tumor-adjacent lungs. All 240 or so NSCLC patients in the cohort were treatment-naive and had localized lung tumors that were resected. Of the NSCLC patients, 129 were male and about 97 were female, and the mean age was approximately 69 years. General study outcomes and caveats: Higher T cell density in blood was associated with longer overall survival, whereas higher clonality in adjacent lung was associated with shorter survival. Because multi-region sequencing of the tumors was not done, intratumor heterogeneity could not be ruled out. A median of around 50 of the top 100 tumor clones turned up in the paired uninvolved adjacent lung, and approximately 30 of those clones also ranked among the top 100 of that same adjacent lung. Because of the exploratory design, TCR variables were selected using unadjusted p-values without false-discovery rate correction. Uninvolved tumor-adjacent lung showed the highest T cell clonality, higher than tumor, which suggests more focused antigenic responses in the adjacent lung.

At diagnosis, tumor, uninvolved tumor-adjacent lung and peripheral blood were collected and then preserved as a mix of FFPE and fresh-frozen material. For TCR repertoire profiling, blood samples were analyzed in the form of peripheral blood mononuclear cells. TCR beta CDR3 regions were sequenced from DNA using the immunoSEQ Assay. The published analysis was carried out like this. T cell density was computed as TCR beta template counts normalized to usable DNA estimated by amplifying housekeeping genes. The preseqR package was used to estimate richness by extrapolating to 400,000 templates for PBMC samples and to 120,000 templates for tissue samples. Clonality was taken to be one minus Pielou's evenness. Tissue-enriched TCRs were identified through differential abundance testing performed on productive amino-acid clonotypes, with a minimum total count of 5 and an alpha of 0.1. The Jaccard Index and the Morisita Overlap Index were used to measure how much the repertoires overlapped between compartments. GLIPH grouped TCR beta CDR3s together with public tetramer-defined viral CDR3s, and a viral motif had to include at least three viral sequences and show V-gene enrichment. As stored in TCRdb, this immuneACCESS dataset retains in-frame rearrangements with V and J assigned. A fraction of the clones does not appear; measured against another copy, unresolved V genes explain less than half of the discrepancy, and the remainder lacks a known reason. That table furnishes V, J and clone size, whereas the DNA furnished D and trimming. This sample lists 40,000 to 50,000 clones; roughly nine tenths were detected once. The ten largest clonotypes hold roughly 6.9% of the sample.

The cysteine opens and the phenylalanine closes a CDR3 of 15 amino acids. Just CDR3 DNA is preserved here, 45 bases in frame from base 1. Taken from the germline V gene, the CDR1 and CDR2 loops are SGHTA and FQGTGA. V is trimmed back by 2 bases and J by 5 bases, and the junction contains 4 bases that no gene match accounts for. The V gene is TRBV7-3 and the J gene is TRBJ2-1; 9 nucleotides in the junction match TRBD1. The source material was peripheral blood, sampled before any cancer treatment. The clonotype originates from a woman between 18 and 50 years old with stage III lung adenocarcinoma. The DNA reads TGTGCCAGCAGCTTAGGGGACAGGGCCAACAATGAGCAGTTCTTC. Its protein product is CASSLGDRANNEQFF.